This is a list of T cell receptor beta chains from one sample in a study of yellow fever vaccine responses in identical twins. TCRdb recomputed calls from the RT-PCR reads with MiXCR, one row per CDR3 protein. This table has approximately 3,000 distinct CDR3 sequences, roughly 84% appearing once. The sample here was T cells from blood (PBMCs), unsorted or a sorted subset (not recorded which), taken before or after yellow fever vaccination (not recorded which). The receptor source for this set is a woman aged 18 to 35 who received the yellow fever vaccine. Both conserved end residues are part of each CDR3. Each record gives: V gene, J gene, CDR3 protein.

V: TRBV11-3
J: TRBJ2-3
CDR3: CASSPQASPDTQYF

V: TRBV11-3
J: TRBJ1-2
CDR3: CASSPRWSGDYGYTF

V: TRBV7-9
J: TRBJ2-7
CDR3: CASSFVSGDGSSYEQYF

V: TRBV5-1
J: TRBJ1-4
CDR3: CASSPSSTNEKLFF

V: TRBV5-1
J: TRBJ2-1
CDR3: CASSPGLADNEQFF

V: TRBV2
J: TRBJ2-5
CDR3: CASSEFWTSGRAETQYF

V: TRBV29-1
J: TRBJ2-3
CDR3: CSVEEAKGTDTQYF

V: TRBV20-1
J: TRBJ2-1
CDR3: CSARVTGPYNEQFF

V: TRBV6-5
J: TRBJ1-5
CDR3: CASSYSMQGNNQPQHF

V: TRBV7-2
J: TRBJ2-2
CDR3: CASSLVGQLNTGELFF

V: TRBV25-1
J: TRBJ2-6
CDR3: CASRDSSTGANVLTF

V: TRBV20-1
J: TRBJ2-5
CDR3: CSAREDGTGQETQYF

V: TRBV7-3
J: TRBJ1-3
CDR3: CASSLGASGNTIYF

V: TRBV4-1
J: TRBJ1-2
CDR3: CASSQEGQGRPNYGYTF

V: TRBV11-1
J: TRBJ2-2
CDR3: CASLPRQGELFF

V: TRBV4-3
J: TRBJ2-3
CDR3: CASSPQSGVTDTQYF

V: TRBV20-1
J: TRBJ2-3
CDR3: CSVTPPGINTQYF

V: TRBV4-3
J: TRBJ2-1
CDR3: CASSQDTGWNEQFF

V: TRBV18
J: TRBJ1-3
CDR3: CASSPGTVGNTIYF

V: TRBV7-6
J: TRBJ2-5
CDR3: CASSPGPRGTQYF